The 22 T cell receptor beta chains presented below share a single source sample, sequenced in a study of T cells in Graves' hyperthyroidism and ophthalmopathy. RNA transcripts provided the source from which TCR beta CDR3 regions were amplified. The TCR CDR3 first-round RT-PCR relied on the HTBI primer set. A single record per CDR3 protein comes from TCRdb applying MiXCR to the multiplex PCR reads. The sample holds hundreds of thousands of distinct CDR3 sequences, around 13% seen once. Sample: blood. The receptors were sampled from a woman between 45 and 60 years old with Graves' ophthalmopathy.

The chain is built from TRBV10-3 and TRBJ2-1; D unclear. The CDR3 length is 16 residues. Trimming removed 2 bases from V and 7 bases from J, with 18 bases in between. Germline-derived CDR1 and CDR2 are ENHRY and SYGVKD. CDR3 bases: TGTGCCATCAGTGAGCCCCGGGCCCGCTCAAAAAATGAGCAGTTCTTC. Translated, it gives CAISEPRARSKNEQFF.

Of note for this clonotype: The junction differs from germline at one of its ends, possibly a read error. The chain is built from TRBV7-9 and TRBJ2-1; tentative D call: TRBD2 (5 bases). Germline CDR1 and CDR2: SEHNR and FQNEAQ (reference sequence). The CDR3 has 12 residues. DNA for the CDR3: TGTTCCAGCAGCTTAGCCACTAGTCTGTGGTTCTTC. Its protein is CSSSLATSLWFF.

The chain carries TRBV6-2 or TRBV6-3 and TRBJ2-1, with 13 bases lining up with TRBD2. The CDR3 contains 20 residues. CDR1 is MNHEY and CDR2 is SVGEGT in the germline V gene. Germline trimming cut 2 bases from V and 8 bases from J; bases unmatched to any gene: 18. The CDR3 sequence is CASSYLKGLAGFVDLDEQFF. Here the CDR3 DNA reads TGTGCCAGCAGTTACCTCAAGGGACTAGCGGGGTTTGTGGATTTAGATGAGCAGTTCTTC.

This rearrangement joins TRBV7-6 to TRBJ2-7; D perhaps matches TRBD2 (6 bases). V lost 1 base, J lost 3 bases, and 16 bases lay in between. CDR1 SGHVS and CDR2 FNYEAQ come from the germline V gene. This CDR3 has 16 residues. CDR3 bases: TGTGCCAGCAGCTTAGGGAGGGCACACCCTGACTACGAGCAGTACTTC. This gives the protein CASSLGRAHPDYEQYF.

In its sample, this clonotype was seen many times. The V gene is TRBV27, the J gene TRBJ1-2; TRBD1 matches at 8 bases. The CDR3 is 16 residues long. Germline assignment: CDR1 MNHEY and CDR2 SMNVEV (reference sequence). The V segment lost 2 bases and the J segment 4 bases; nucleotides outside the gene matches: 9. In DNA, the CDR3 is TGTGCCAGCAGTTTAACGACAGGGGCCTCGGGCTATGGCTACACCTTC. Its translation is CASSLTTGASGYGYTF.

Notes on this clonotype: Germline and junction disagree at one end, which may indicate a read error. The chain employs TRBV6-2 or TRBV6-3 and TRBJ1-1; no clear D. The CDR3 consists of 14 residues. Germline CDR1 and CDR2: MNHEY and SVGEGT. The CDR3 sequence is CASSYSWVSTEALF. The CDR3 DNA reads TGTGCCAGCAGTTACTCTTGGGTTAGCACTGAAGCTCTCTTT.

Ten or more counts support this clonotype. The chain is built from TRBV11-1 and TRBJ2-2; 8 positions match TRBD1. Looked up from germline, CDR1 is SGHAT and CDR2 is FQDESV (reference sequence). The CDR3 covers 15 residues. With V trimmed by 7 bases and J by 6 bases, 10 bases remained unmatched. The CDR3 here is CASNSQGAQAGELFF. The CDR3 DNA reads as TGTGCCAGCAACAGTCAGGGGGCGCAAGCCGGGGAGCTGTTTTTT.

A few counts support this clonotype. V gene TRBV20-1 combines with J gene TRBJ2-3; perhaps TRBD2 as D (6 bases). Germline lookup yields CDR1 DFQATT and CDR2 SNEGSKA (reference sequence). The CDR3 extends over 16 amino acids. Trimming left V 6 bases short and J 1 base short, with 20 bases between. The CDR3 spells CSAIISGSSGTDTQYF. CDR3 sequence (DNA): TGCAGTGCCATCATCTCCGGGAGTAGTGGCACAGATACGCAGTATTTT.

This clonotype was recorded at least ten times. This chain connects TRBV20-1 to TRBJ2-3; the D is unclear. The germline V and J ends were trimmed by 6 bases and 0 bases, with 13 bases remaining between them. The CDR3 totals 14 residues. In germline, CDR1 is DFQATT, CDR2 SNEGSKA (reference sequence). This chain's CDR3 is CSALTPASTDTQYF. DNA of the CDR3: TGCAGTGCCCTTACACCAGCTAGCACAGATACGCAGTATTTT.

The gene calls are TRBV5-1 and TRBJ2-7, with no clear D. The CDR3 loop spans 13 amino acids. CDR1 and CDR2 (germline): SGHRS, YFSETQ. V was cut by 5 bases and J by 3 bases, with 12 bases left in between. This CDR3 reads CASRSDGNYEQYF. The CDR3, as DNA: TGCGCCAGCAGATCCGACGGAAACTACGAGCAGTACTTC.

Ten or more counts support this clonotype. This chain uses TRBV7-9 with TRBJ2-7; no definite D call. The V gene's germline CDR1 is SEHNR and CDR2 FQNEAQ (reference sequence). V lost 3 bases and J lost 0, with 6 bases in between. The CDR3 loop spans 13 amino acids. The CDR3 region is CASSLWDSYEQYF. CDR3 nucleotides: TGTGCCAGCAGCTTGTGGGACTCCTACGAGCAGTACTTC.

This clonotype was observed at least ten times. The chain recombines TRBV7-6 with TRBJ2-5; TRBD2 aligns across 10 bases. Germline CDR1 reads SGHVS; CDR2 reads FNYEAQ. V gave up 0 bases and J gave up 1 base; unmatched junction bases: 2. This CDR3 is built from 16 residues. For the CDR3, the DNA is TGTGCCAGCAGCTTAGCAGGGACTAGCGTCCAAGAGACCCAGTACTTC. Residues: CASSLAGTSVQETQYF.

This clonotype was picked up many times. The chain is built from TRBV15 and TRBJ1-2; no definite D call. Germline CDR1 is LNHNV and CDR2 is YYDKDF (reference sequence). The V gene lost 2 bases and the J gene lost 8 bases, with 21 bases spanning the gap. The CDR3 has 16 residues. Written as DNA, the CDR3 is TGTGCCACCAGCAGAACTAGCCCACGACCGACACGAGGCTACACCTTC. Its protein product is CATSRTSPRPTRGYTF. Combining the CDR3 with reference TRBV15 and TRBJ1-2 gives the whole variable domain DAMVIQNPRYQVTQFGKPVTLSCSQTLNHNVMYWYQQKSSQAPKLLFHYYDKDFNNEADTPDNFQSRRPNTSFCFLDIRSPGLGDTAMYLCATSRTSPRPTRGYTFGSGTRLTVV.

This rearrangement joins TRBV6-5 to TRBJ2-5; TRBD2 matches 7 bases. The CDR3 totals 14 residues. Germline-derived CDR1 and CDR2 are MNHEY and SVGAGI. The V gene end was trimmed by 0 bases and the J gene end by 6 bases; junction bases not matched to a gene: 4. The CDR3, as DNA: TGTGCCAGCAGTTACTCGGCTAGCGGACAGACCCAGTACTTC. Its translation is CASSYSASGQTQYF.

This clonotype was counted many times. The chain joins TRBV3-1 to TRBJ2-1, with 10 bases identical to TRBD2. Germline V gene data show CDR1 as LGHDT and CDR2 as YNNKEL (reference sequence). The CDR3 covers 16 residues. V lost 5 bases to trimming and J lost 7 bases; unmatched junction nucleotides: 11. Here the CDR3 reads CASSARWLAGENEQFF. The CDR3 DNA is TGTGCCAGCAGCGCCCGGTGGCTAGCGGGAGAAAATGAGCAGTTCTTC.

This clonotype occurred many times. This sequence joins TRBV14 and TRBJ2-1; 12 nucleotides align to TRBD2. J lost 10 bases, V lost 4 bases, and 8 bases had no gene match. The CDR3 totals 15 residues. Germline V gene lookup returns CDR1 SGHDN and CDR2 FVKESK. CDR3 nucleotides: TGTGCCAGCAGCCGTCGACTAGCGGGAGCGGGGGAGCAGTTCTTC. This sequence encodes CASSRRLAGAGEQFF.

This clonotype has ten or more counts. The chain carries TRBV4-2 and TRBJ2-3; 9 bases are shared with TRBD2. The CDR3 extends over 16 amino acids. Looked up from germline, CDR1 is LGHNA and CDR2 is YNFKEQ. V shed 0 bases and J 3 bases; nucleotides not matched to a gene: 4. The chain's CDR3 is CASSQDIAGGTDTQYF. In DNA form, the CDR3 reads TGTGCCAGCAGCCAAGATATCGCGGGAGGGACAGATACGCAGTATTTT.

J is TRBJ1-1 and V is TRBV19; no clear D. This CDR3 is built from 12 residues. With 3 bases removed from V and 4 bases from J, the gap between germline ends came to 6 bases. Germline lookup yields CDR1 LNHDA and CDR2 SQIVND (reference sequence). The CDR3 sequence is CASSIAGTEAFF. CDR3 sequence (DNA): TGTGCCAGTAGTATTGCGGGCACTGAAGCTTTCTTT. Complete variable domain (other parts from reference TRBV19 and TRBJ1-1): DGGITQSPKYLFRKEGQNVTLSCEQNLNHDAMYWYRQDPGQGLRLIYYSQIVNDFQKGDIAEGYSVSREKKESFPLTVTSAQKNPTAFYLCASSIAGTEAFFGQGTRLTVV.

This clonotype showed up many times. The chain recombines TRBV7-2 with TRBJ2-2; TRBD2 matches at 7 bases. This CDR3 region has 17 residues. The V segment lost 7 bases and the J segment 2 bases; nucleotides outside the gene matches: 13. Per germline, CDR1 SGHTA and CDR2 FQGNSA. The CDR3 reads CASTRPGEGGNTGELFF. The CDR3 DNA is TGTGCCAGCACCCGACCTGGGGAGGGCGGTAACACCGGGGAGCTGTTTTTT.

This clonotype occurred a few times. The rearrangement uses TRBV20-1 and TRBJ1-4; TRBD1 agrees at 9 bases. V shed 6 bases and J 8 bases; nucleotides not matched to a gene: 13. The CDR3 spans 15 residues. CDR1 and CDR2 from the germline V gene are DFQATT and SNEGSKA (reference sequence). As DNA, the CDR3 is TGCAGTGCCAACGGAGGTACAGGGGGCGTAGAAAAACTGTTTTTT. This gives the protein CSANGGTGGVEKLFF.

This clonotype has a handful of counts. The rearrangement links TRBV30 to TRBJ1-4; D may be TRBD1 (5 bases). The V end lost 3 bases, the J end lost 5 bases, and 16 bases lay between the germline ends. Per germline, CDR1 GTSNPN and CDR2 SVGIG (reference sequence). The CDR3 is made up of 15 amino acids. This CDR3 is CAWRKGLGPNEKLFF. DNA for the CDR3: TGTGCCTGGAGGAAGGGGCTGGGACCCAATGAAAAACTGTTTTTT.

This sequence joins TRBV19 and TRBJ2-1, with D maybe TRBD1 (5 bases). This CDR3 is 15 amino acids long. CDR1 and CDR2 (germline): LNHDA, SQIVND (reference sequence). V lost 0 bases, J lost 4 bases, and 10 bases lay in between. The CDR3 DNA is TGTGCCAGTAGTATAGATCTCCCAGGGTACAATGAGCAGTTCTTC. Translation: CASSIDLPGYNEQFF.